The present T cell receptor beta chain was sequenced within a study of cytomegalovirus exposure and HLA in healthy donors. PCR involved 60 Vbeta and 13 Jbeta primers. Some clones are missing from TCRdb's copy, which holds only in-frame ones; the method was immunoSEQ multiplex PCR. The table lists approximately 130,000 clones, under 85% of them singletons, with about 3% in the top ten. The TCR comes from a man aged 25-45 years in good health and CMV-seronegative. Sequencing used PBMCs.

CDR3 nucleotides: TGTGCCAGCAGCCAGGGACAGGGGGCGGGGGAGACCCAGTACTTC. Translated, it gives CASSQGQGAGETQYF. The J gene is TRBJ2-5, the V gene TRBV5-5, with 12 positions matching TRBD1. Germline-derived CDR1 and CDR2 are SGHKS and YYEKEE (reference sequence). CDR3 length equals 15 residues. J was trimmed by 5 bases and V by 4 bases; bases with no gene match: 6.